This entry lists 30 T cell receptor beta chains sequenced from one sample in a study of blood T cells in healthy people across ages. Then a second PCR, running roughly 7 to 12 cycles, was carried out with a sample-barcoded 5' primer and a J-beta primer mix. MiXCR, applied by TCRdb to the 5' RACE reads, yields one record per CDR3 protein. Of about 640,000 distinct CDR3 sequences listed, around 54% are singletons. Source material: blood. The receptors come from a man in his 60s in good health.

CDR3 in DNA: TGCGCCAGCGGCCTGCGCGAGGGCGATGAGCAGTTCTTC. Protein product: CASGLREGDEQFF. The rearrangement links TRBV4-1 to TRBJ2-1, with a tentative D call TRBD2 (5 bases). This CDR3 spans 13 amino acids. Trimming pared 8 bases from V and 8 bases from J, leaving 16 bases between. Germline loops: CDR1 MGHRA, CDR2 YSYEKL.

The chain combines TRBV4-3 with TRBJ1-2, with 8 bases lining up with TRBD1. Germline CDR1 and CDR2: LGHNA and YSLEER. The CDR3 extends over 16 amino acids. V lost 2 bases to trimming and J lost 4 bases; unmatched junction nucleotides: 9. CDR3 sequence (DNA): TGCGCCAGCAGCCAATCCCCGGGACAGGCGTCCTATGGCTACACCTTC. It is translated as CASSQSPGQASYGYTF.

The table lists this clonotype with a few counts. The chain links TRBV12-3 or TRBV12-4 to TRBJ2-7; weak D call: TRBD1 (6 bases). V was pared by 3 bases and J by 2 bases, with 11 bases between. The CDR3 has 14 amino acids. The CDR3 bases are TGTGCCAGCAGTTTTGACAGGACCACCTACGAGCAGTACTTC. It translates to CASSFDRTTYEQYF.

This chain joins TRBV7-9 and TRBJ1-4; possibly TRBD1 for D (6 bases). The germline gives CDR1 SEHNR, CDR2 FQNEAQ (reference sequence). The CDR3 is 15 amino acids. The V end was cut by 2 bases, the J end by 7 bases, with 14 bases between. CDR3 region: CASSLYPGEVEKLFF. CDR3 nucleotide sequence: TGTGCCAGCAGCTTATATCCAGGGGAGGTTGAAAAACTGTTTTTT.

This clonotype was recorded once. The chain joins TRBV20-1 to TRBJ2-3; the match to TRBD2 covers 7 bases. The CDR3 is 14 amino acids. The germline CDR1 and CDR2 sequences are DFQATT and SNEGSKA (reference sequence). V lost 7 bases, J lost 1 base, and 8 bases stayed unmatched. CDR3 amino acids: CSVPTSVGTDTQYF. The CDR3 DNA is TGCAGTGTCCCAACTAGCGTGGGCACAGATACGCAGTATTTT.

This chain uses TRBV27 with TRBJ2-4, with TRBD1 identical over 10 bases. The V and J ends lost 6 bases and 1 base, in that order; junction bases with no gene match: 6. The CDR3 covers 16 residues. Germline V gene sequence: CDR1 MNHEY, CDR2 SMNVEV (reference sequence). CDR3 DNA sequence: TGTGCCAGCAGCCGCATGGGACAGGGGGCCAAAAACATTCAGTACTTC. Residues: CASSRMGQGAKNIQYF.

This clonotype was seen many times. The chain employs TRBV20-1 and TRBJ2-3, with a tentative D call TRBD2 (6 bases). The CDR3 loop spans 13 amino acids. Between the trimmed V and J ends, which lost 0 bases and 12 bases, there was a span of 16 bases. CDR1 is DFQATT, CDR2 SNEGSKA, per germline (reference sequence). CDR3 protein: CSARDRSLGTQYF. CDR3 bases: TGCAGTGCTAGAGATCGAAGCCTCGGGACTCAGTATTTT.

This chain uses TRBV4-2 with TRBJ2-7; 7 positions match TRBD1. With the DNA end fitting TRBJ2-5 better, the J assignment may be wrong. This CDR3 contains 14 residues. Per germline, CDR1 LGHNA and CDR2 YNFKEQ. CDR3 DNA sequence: TGTGCCAGCAGCCAAGTCGACAGGGAAGAGACCCAGTACTTC. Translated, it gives CASSQVDREETQYF.

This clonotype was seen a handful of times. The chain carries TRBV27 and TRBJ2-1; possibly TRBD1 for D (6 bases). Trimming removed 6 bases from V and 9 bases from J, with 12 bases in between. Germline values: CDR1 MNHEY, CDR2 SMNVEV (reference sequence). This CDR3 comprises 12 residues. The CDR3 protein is CASSRGQSEQFF. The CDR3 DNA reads TGTGCCAGCAGCCGAGGACAGAGTGAGCAGTTCTTC.

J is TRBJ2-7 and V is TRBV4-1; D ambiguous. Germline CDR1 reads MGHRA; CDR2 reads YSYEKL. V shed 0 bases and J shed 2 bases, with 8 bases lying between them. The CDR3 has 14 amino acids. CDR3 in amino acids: CASSQDKGPYEQYF. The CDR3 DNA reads TGCGCCAGCAGCCAAGATAAGGGCCCCTACGAGCAGTACTTC.

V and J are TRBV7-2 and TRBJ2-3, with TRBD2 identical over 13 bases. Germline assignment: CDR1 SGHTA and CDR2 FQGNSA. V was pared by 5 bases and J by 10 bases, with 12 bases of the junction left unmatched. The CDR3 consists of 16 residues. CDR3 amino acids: CASSVRLAGGAGSQYF. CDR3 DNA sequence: TGTGCCAGCAGCGTGCGACTAGCGGGGGGAGCCGGATCGCAGTATTTT.

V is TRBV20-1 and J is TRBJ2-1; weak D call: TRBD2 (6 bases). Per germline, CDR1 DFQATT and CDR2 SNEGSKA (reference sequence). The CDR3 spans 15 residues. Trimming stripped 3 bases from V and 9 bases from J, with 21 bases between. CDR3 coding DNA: TGCAGTGCTAGTGGGGGTCGATCTGGGCGGGGTGAGCAGTTCTTC. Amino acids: CSASGGRSGRGEQFF.

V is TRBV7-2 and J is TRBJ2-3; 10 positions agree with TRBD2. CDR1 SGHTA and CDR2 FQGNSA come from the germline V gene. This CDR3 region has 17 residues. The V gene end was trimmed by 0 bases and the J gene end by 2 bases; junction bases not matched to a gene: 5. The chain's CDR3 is CASSLARTSGITDTQYF. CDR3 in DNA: TGTGCCAGCAGCTTAGCGAGGACTAGCGGTATCACAGATACGCAGTATTTT.

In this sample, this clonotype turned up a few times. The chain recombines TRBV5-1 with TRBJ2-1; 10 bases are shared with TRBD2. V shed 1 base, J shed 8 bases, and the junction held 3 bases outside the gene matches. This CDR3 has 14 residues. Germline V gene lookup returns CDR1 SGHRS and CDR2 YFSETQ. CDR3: CASSLPTSGDEQFF. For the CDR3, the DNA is TGCGCCAGCAGCTTGCCCACTAGCGGGGATGAGCAGTTCTTC.

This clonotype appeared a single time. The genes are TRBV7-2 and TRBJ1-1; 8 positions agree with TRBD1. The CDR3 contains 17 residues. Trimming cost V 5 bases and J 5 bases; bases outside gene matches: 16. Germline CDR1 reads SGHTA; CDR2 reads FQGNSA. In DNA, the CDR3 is TGTGCCAGCAGCATCCTAGGGGTCAGGGGGCGAGAGACTGAAGCTTTCTTT. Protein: CASSILGVRGRETEAFF. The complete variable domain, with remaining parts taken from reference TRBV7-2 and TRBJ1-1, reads GAGVSQSPSNKVTEKGKDVELRCDPISGHTALYWYRQSLGQGLEFLIYFQGNSAPDKSGLPSDRFSAERTGGSVSTLTIQRTQQEDSAVYLCASSILGVRGRETEAFFGQGTRLTVV.

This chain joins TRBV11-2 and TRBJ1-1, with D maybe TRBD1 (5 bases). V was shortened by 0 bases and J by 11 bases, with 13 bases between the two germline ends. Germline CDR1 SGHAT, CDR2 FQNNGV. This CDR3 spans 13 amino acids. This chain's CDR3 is CASSLDPSRAAFF. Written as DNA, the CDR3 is TGTGCCAGCAGCTTAGACCCCTCCAGGGCTGCTTTCTTT.

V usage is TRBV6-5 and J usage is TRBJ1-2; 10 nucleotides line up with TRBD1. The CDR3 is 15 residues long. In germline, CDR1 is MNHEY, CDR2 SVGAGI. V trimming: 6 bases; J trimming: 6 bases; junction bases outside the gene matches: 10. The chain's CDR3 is CASSRDRGRLNGYTF. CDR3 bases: TGTGCCAGCAGCCGCGACAGGGGGCGGTTGAATGGCTACACCTTC.

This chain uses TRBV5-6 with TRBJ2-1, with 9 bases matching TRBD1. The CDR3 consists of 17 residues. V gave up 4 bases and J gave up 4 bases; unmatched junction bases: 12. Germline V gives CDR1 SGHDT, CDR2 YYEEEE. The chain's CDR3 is CASSVLQGAQEYNEQFF. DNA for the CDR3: TGTGCCAGCAGCGTGTTACAGGGGGCTCAGGAATACAATGAGCAGTTCTTC.

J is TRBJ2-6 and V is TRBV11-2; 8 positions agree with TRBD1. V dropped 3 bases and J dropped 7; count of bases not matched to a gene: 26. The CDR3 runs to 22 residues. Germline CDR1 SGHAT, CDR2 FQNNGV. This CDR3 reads CASSFPRHFRGQKTLIANVLTF. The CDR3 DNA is TGTGCCAGCAGCTTCCCCAGACACTTCAGGGGGCAAAAAACTCTGATTGCCAACGTCCTGACTTTC.

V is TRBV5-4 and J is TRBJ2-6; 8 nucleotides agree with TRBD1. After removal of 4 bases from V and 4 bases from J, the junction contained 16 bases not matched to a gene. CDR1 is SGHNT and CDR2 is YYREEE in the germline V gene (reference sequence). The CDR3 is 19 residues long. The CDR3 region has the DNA TGTGCCAGCAGCCTGTATCGGAACAGGGGGACTCCCGGGGCCAACGTCCTGACTTTC. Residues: CASSLYRNRGTPGANVLTF.

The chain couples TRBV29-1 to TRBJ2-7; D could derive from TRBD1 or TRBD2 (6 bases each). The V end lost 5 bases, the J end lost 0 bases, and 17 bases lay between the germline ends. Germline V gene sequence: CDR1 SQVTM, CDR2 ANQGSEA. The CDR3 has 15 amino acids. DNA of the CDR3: TGCAGCGTTCGGGGGCCCATATCTGACTCCTACGAGCAGTACTTC. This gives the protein CSVRGPISDSYEQYF.

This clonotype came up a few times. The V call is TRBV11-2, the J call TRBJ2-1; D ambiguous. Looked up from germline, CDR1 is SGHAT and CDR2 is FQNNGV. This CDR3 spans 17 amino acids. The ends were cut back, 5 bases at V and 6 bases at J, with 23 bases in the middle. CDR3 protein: CASSQIMDHLGGNEQFF. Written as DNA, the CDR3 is TGTGCCAGCAGCCAGATAATGGACCACCTGGGCGGCAATGAGCAGTTCTTC.

CDR3 nucleotides: TGCAGCGTTGCCGGGACAGGGAGCGAGACCCAGTACTTC. This sequence encodes CSVAGTGSETQYF. This sequence joins TRBV29-1 and TRBJ2-5; 9 positions agree with TRBD1. Germline V gives CDR1 SQVTM, CDR2 ANQGSEA. The V segment lost 4 bases and the J segment 5 bases; nucleotides outside the gene matches: 5. The CDR3 has 13 residues. The whole variable domain, remainder taken from reference TRBV29-1 and TRBJ2-5, is SAVISQKPSRDICQRGTSLTIQCQVDSQVTMMFWYRQQPGQSLTLIATANQGSEATYESGFVIDKFPISRPNLTFSTLTVSNMSPEDSSIYLCSVAGTGSETQYFGPGTRLLVL.

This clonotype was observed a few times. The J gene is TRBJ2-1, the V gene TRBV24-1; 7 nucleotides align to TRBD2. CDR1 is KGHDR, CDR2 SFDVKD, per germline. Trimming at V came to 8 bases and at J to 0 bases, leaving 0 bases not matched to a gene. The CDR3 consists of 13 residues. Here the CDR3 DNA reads TGTGCCACCACGGGGGGCTCCTACAATGAGCAGTTCTTC. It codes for CATTGGSYNEQFF.

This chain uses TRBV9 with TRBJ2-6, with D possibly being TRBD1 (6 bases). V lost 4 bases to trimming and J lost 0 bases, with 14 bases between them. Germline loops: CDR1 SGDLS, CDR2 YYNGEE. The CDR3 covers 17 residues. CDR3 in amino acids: CASSRAGQSSGANVLTF. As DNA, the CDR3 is TGTGCCAGCAGCCGTGCCGGACAGAGCTCTGGGGCCAACGTCCTGACTTTC. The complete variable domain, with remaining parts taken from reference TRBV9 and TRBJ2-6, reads DSGVTQTPKHLITATGQRVTLRCSPRSGDLSVYWYQQSLDQGLQFLIQYYNGEERAKGNILERFSAQQFPDLHSELNLSSLELGDSALYFCASSRAGQSSGANVLTFGAGSRLTVL.

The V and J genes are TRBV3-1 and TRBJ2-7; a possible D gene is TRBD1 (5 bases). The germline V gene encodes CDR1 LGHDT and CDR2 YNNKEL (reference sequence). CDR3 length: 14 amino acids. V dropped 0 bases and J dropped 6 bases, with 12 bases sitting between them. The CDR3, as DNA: TGTGCCAGCAGCCAAGAGATGGAGCAGGGCGAGCAGTACTTC. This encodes CASSQEMEQGEQYF.

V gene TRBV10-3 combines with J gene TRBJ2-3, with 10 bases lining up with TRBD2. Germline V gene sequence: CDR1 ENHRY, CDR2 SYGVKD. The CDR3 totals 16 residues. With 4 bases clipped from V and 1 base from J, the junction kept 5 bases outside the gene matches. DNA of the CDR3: TGTGCCATCAGTGTCCCTGGGACTAGCGGCACAGATACGCAGTATTTT. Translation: CAISVPGTSGTDTQYF.

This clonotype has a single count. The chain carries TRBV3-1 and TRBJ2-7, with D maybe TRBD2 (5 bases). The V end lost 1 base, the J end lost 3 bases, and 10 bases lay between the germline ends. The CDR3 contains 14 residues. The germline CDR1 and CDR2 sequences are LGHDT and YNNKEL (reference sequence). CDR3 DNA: TGTGCCAGCAGCCAAGGCCTTCGGGGCTACGAGCAGTACTTC. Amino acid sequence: CASSQGLRGYEQYF.

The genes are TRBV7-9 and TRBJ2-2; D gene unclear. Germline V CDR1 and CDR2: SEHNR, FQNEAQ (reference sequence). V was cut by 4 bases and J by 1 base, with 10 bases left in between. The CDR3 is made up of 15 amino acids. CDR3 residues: CASSSLTQNTGELFF. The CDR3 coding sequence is TGTGCCAGCAGCTCTTTGACCCAGAACACCGGGGAGCTGTTTTTT.

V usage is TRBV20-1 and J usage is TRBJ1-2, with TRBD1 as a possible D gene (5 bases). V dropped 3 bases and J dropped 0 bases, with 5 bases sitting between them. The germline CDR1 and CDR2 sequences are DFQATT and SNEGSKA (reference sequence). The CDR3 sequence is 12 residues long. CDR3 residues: CSARGANYGYTF. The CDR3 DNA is TGCAGTGCTAGGGGGGCTAACTATGGCTACACCTTC.